Following are 10 T cell receptor beta chains from one sample sequenced in a study of regulatory T cells in long-lasting Graves disease. Noted time point: persistent/refractory GD, antithyroid drugs over 5 years with positive TRAb. PBMC RNA was the source of the TCR library. Construction of TCR beta libraries relied on iRepertoire HTBI primers and on Arm-PCR targeting CDR3 regions. TCRdb redid the calling of the multiplex PCR reads with MiXCR, one entry per CDR3 protein. The sample has about 310,000 distinct CDR3 sequences; 22% are singletons. The sequenced sample was peripheral blood mononuclear cells (PBMCs), obtained when the disease was refractory, from a patient treated with antithyroid drugs. The receptors were sampled from a female donor with Graves disease.

The chain joins TRBV7-2 to TRBJ1-2; D may be TRBD1 (6 bases). V lost 1 base to trimming and J lost 0 bases, with 9 bases between them. Germline values: CDR1 SGHTA, CDR2 FQGNSA. CDR3 length equals 15 residues. CDR3 coding DNA: TGTGCCAGCAGCTTAGAGCGACAGGCTAACTATGGCTACACCTTC. Encoded protein: CASSLERQANYGYTF.

V and J are TRBV29-1 and TRBJ2-2; D unresolved. CDR3 length: 13 residues. Germline V gene lookup returns CDR1 SQVTM and CDR2 ANQGSEA. Trimming shortened V by 4 bases and J by 3 bases, and 9 bases separated the two germline ends. The DNA of the CDR3 is TGCAGCGTTGGTCTGGTGGACACCGGGGAGCTGTTTTTT. Residues: CSVGLVDTGELFF.

This clonotype was observed many times. The chain links TRBV7-6 to TRBJ2-1, with 10 bases lining up with TRBD2. J lost 2 bases, V lost 2 bases, and 6 bases had no gene match. The CDR3 spans 17 residues. CDR1 and CDR2 (germline): SGHVS, FNYEAQ. CDR3 sequence: CASSLYLAGVAYNEQFF. The DNA of the CDR3 is TGTGCCAGCAGCTTATACCTAGCGGGAGTCGCCTACAATGAGCAGTTCTTC.

This clonotype has more than one count but fewer than ten. CDR3: CASSPTDYNEQFF. The CDR3 DNA sequence: TGTGCCAGCAGCCCAACAGATTACAATGAGCAGTTCTTC. The chain combines TRBV13 with TRBJ2-1, with D hard to call. Trimming shortened V by 5 bases and J by 4 bases, and 9 bases separated the two germline ends. This CDR3 contains 13 residues. Germline CDR1 is PRHDT and CDR2 is FYEKMQ (reference sequence). The entire variable domain, with the rest obtained from reference TRBV13 and TRBJ2-1, is as follows: AAGVIQSPRHLIKEKRETATLKCYPIPRHDTVYWYQQGPGQDPQFLISFYEKMQSDKGSIPDRFSAQQFSDYHSELNMSSLELGDSALYFCASSPTDYNEQFFGPGTRLTVL.

This chain joins TRBV5-6 and TRBJ2-2; D is unresolved. CDR3 length: 15 amino acids. The V end was cut by 2 bases, the J end by 0 bases, with 8 bases between. Germline V gene sequence: CDR1 SGHDT, CDR2 YYEEEE. The chain's CDR3 is CASSFISANTGELFF. CDR3 DNA: TGTGCCAGCAGCTTTATATCGGCGAACACCGGGGAGCTGTTTTTT. Together with reference TRBV5-6 and TRBJ2-2, the CDR3 gives the full variable domain: DAGVTQSPTHLIKTRGQQVTLRCSPKSGHDTVSWYQQALGQGPQFIFQYYEEEERQRGNFPDRFSGHQFPNYSSELNVNALLLGDSALYLCASSFISANTGELFFGEGSRLTVL.

Many counts were recorded for this clonotype. The chain combines TRBV2 with TRBJ1-2; D uncertain. V was clipped by 6 bases and J by 4 bases, with 15 bases between them. Germline V gene sequence: CDR1 SNHLY, CDR2 FYNNEI. This CDR3 region has 14 residues. CDR3 loop: CASRLRSGSYGYTF. In DNA, the CDR3 is TGTGCCAGCAGGCTTCGTTCGGGTTCCTATGGCTACACCTTC. Using reference TRBV2 and TRBJ1-2 for the parts outside the CDR3, the full variable domain is EPEVTQTPSHQVTQMGQEVILRCVPISNHLYFYWYRQILGQKVEFLVSFYNNEISEKSEIFDDQFSVERPDGSNFTLKIRSTKLEDSAMYFCASRLRSGSYGYTFGSGTRLTVV.

This clonotype was counted at least ten times. The chain links TRBV10-3 to TRBJ2-7; 8 nucleotides align to TRBD1. Germline V CDR1 and CDR2: ENHRY, SYGVKD. The CDR3 runs 16 residues. V shed 3 bases, J shed 6 bases, and the junction held 13 bases outside the gene matches. CDR3 region: CAISDPLETGVAEQYF. The CDR3 DNA follows: TGTGCCATCAGTGACCCTTTGGAGACAGGGGTAGCCGAGCAGTACTTC.

This clonotype was observed at least ten times. The chain combines TRBV7-2 with TRBJ2-7, with TRBD1 matching 10 bases. The germline CDR1 and CDR2 sequences are SGHTA and FQGNSA. The CDR3 has 15 amino acids. V gave up 5 bases and J gave up 1 base; unmatched junction bases: 5. The CDR3: CASSRSDRGSYEQYF. In DNA, the CDR3 is TGTGCCAGCAGCAGATCGGACAGGGGGTCCTACGAGCAGTACTTC.

The chain recombines TRBV4-1 with TRBJ1-5; D unclear. Trimming took off 2 bases at V and 3 bases at J, with 5 bases between the two ends. Germline V gene data show CDR1 as MGHRA and CDR2 as YSYEKL. The CDR3 totals 13 residues. The chain's CDR3 is CASSQTLNQPQHF. In nucleotides, the CDR3 is TGCGCCAGCAGCCAAACTCTCAATCAGCCCCAGCATTTT.

The rearrangement joins TRBV27 to TRBJ2-5, with D perhaps TRBD1 or TRBD2 (6 bases each). Trimming left V 6 bases short and J 5 bases short, with 13 bases between. CDR1 and CDR2 (germline): MNHEY, SMNVEV (reference sequence). The CDR3 is 13 residues long. CDR3 DNA: TGTGCCAGCAGGACCACGGGGGCCGAGACCCAGTACTTC. Amino acid sequence: CASRTTGAETQYF.